The 20 T cell receptor beta chains presented below share a single source sample, sequenced in a study of blood T cell repertoires in COVID-19. Some clones are missing from TCRdb's copy, which holds only in-frame ones; the method was immunoSEQ multiplex PCR. The sample holds about 200,000 clones, 75% to 95% seen once. What was sequenced was peripheral blood. Receptors originate from a middle-aged man with acute or convalescent COVID-19.

The count of this clone is one. V usage is TRBV13 and J usage is TRBJ2-7; tentatively, D is TRBD1 (6 bases). Trimming stripped 6 bases from V and 2 bases from J, with 14 bases between. CDR3 length: 14 amino acids. Germline values: CDR1 PRHDT, CDR2 FYEKMQ (reference sequence). The CDR3 protein is CASSSAGATYEQYF. CDR3 DNA sequence: TGTGCCAGCAGTTCCGCAGGGGCTACCTACGAGCAGTACTTC.

The gene calls are TRBV7-9 and TRBJ2-1; unclear D gene. The CDR3 runs to 17 residues. V dropped 4 bases and J dropped 2 bases, with 18 bases sitting between them. The V gene's germline CDR1 is SEHNR and CDR2 FQNEAQ (reference sequence). CDR3 sequence reads: CASSSPKILETYNEQFF. In DNA, the CDR3 is TGTGCCAGCAGCTCCCCTAAGATCCTAGAGACCTACAATGAGCAGTTCTTC.

The rearrangement joins TRBV2 to TRBJ1-3; D is uncertain. Trimming removed 7 bases from V and 4 bases from J, with 11 bases in between. CDR3 length: 13 amino acids. Germline V CDR1 and CDR2: SNHLY, FYNNEI. CDR3 sequence (DNA): TGTGCCAGCAATTCGCAGGTCGGAAACACCATATATTTT. Translated, it gives CASNSQVGNTIYF. The complete variable domain, with remaining parts taken from reference TRBV2 and TRBJ1-3, reads EPEVTQTPSHQVTQMGQEVILRCVPISNHLYFYWYRQILGQKVEFLVSFYNNEISEKSEIFDDQFSVERPDGSNFTLKIRSTKLEDSAMYFCASNSQVGNTIYFGEGSWLTVV.

Only one count was recorded for this clone. The chain uses TRBV19 and TRBJ1-2; D unresolved. With 0 bases removed from V and 5 bases from J, the gap between germline ends came to 13 bases. This CDR3 comprises 15 residues. Looked up from germline, CDR1 is LNHDA and CDR2 is SQIVND (reference sequence). In DNA, the CDR3 is TGTGCCAGTAGTATAGAAACGGTTCCCGTGTATGGCTACACCTTC. Protein sequence: CASSIETVPVYGYTF.

The chain employs TRBV19 and TRBJ1-1; no clear D. Germline CDR1 is LNHDA and CDR2 is SQIVND (reference sequence). The CDR3 covers 14 residues. Trimming removed 0 bases from V and 1 base from J, with 6 bases in between. CDR3 nucleotides: TGTGCCAGTAGTATAGATTCGCGGAACACTGAAGCTTTCTTT. This translates into CASSIDSRNTEAFF.

This rearrangement joins TRBV7-2 to TRBJ2-7, with D perhaps matching TRBD1 (6 bases). Deletions cut 1 base from V and 6 bases from J, with 10 bases between. Germline V CDR1 and CDR2: SGHTA, FQGNSA. The CDR3 contains 13 residues. The CDR3 DNA follows: TGTGCCAGCAGCTTAGAGTTCAGGGGCGAGCAGTACGTC. This codes for CASSLEFRGEQYV.

The chain uses TRBV6-2 or TRBV6-3 and TRBJ1-5, with unresolved D. There are 14 residues in the CDR3. Trimming took 2 bases from V and 7 from J, leaving 12 bases between them. The germline CDR1 and CDR2 sequences are MNHEY and SVGEGT. Here the CDR3 DNA reads TGTGCCAGCAGTTACCGCCTGGGAGGACAGCCCCAGCATTTT. Its translation is CASSYRLGGQPQHF.

This chain links TRBV24-1 with TRBJ2-3; TRBD2 matches at 7 bases. The CDR3 contains 13 residues. Germline trimming cut 8 bases from V and 3 bases from J; bases unmatched to any gene: 4. Germline-derived CDR1 and CDR2 are KGHDR and SFDVKD. The CDR3 nucleotides are TGTGCCACCAAGGGAGCGGGGACAGATACGCAGTATTTT. Protein: CATKGAGTDTQYF.

This sequence joins TRBV28 and TRBJ2-1; 7 positions match TRBD2. V lost 7 bases to trimming and J lost 8 bases; unmatched junction nucleotides: 14. The germline V gene encodes CDR1 MDHEN and CDR2 SYDVKM. The CDR3 extends over 15 amino acids. CDR3 nucleotides: TGTGCCAGCACCGATTCAAGCGGGATTCAAGATGAGCAGTTCTTC. As protein: CASTDSSGIQDEQFF.

The V and J genes are TRBV9 and TRBJ2-7; 9 bases fit TRBD1. The CDR3 has 14 amino acids. The V gene end was trimmed by 3 bases and the J gene end by 7 bases; junction bases not matched to a gene: 8. In germline, CDR1 is SGDLS, CDR2 YYNGEE. The CDR3 is CASSAGTGRGEQYF. The CDR3 DNA sequence: TGTGCCAGCAGCGCCGGGACAGGGAGGGGGGAGCAGTACTTC.

This chain connects TRBV5-1 to TRBJ1-1; TRBD1 aligns across 7 bases. Trimming cost V 4 bases and J 10 bases; bases outside gene matches: 10. Germline V gene sequence: CDR1 SGHRS, CDR2 YFSETQ. This CDR3 comprises 13 residues. Written as DNA, the CDR3 is TGCGCCAGCAGCACCTGGACAGGAAAGACAGCTTTCTTT. Amino acids: CASSTWTGKTAFF.

The chain links TRBV7-2 to TRBJ1-4; D might be TRBD1 (6 bases). V was cut by 5 bases and J by 6 bases, with 16 bases left in between. CDR1 and CDR2 (germline): SGHTA, FQGNSA. This CDR3 is built from 15 residues. Written as DNA, the CDR3 is TGTGCCAGCAGCGCCACAGGGAACGACTATGAAAAACTGTTTTTT. Translation gives CASSATGNDYEKLFF.

This rearrangement joins TRBV7-3 to TRBJ2-1; 9 nucleotides agree with TRBD2. This CDR3 is built from 16 residues. With V trimmed by 5 bases and J by 0 bases, 5 bases remained unmatched. The germline V gene encodes CDR1 SGHTA and CDR2 FQGTGA. The CDR3 sequence: CASSRAGGSSYNEQFF. The CDR3, as DNA: TGTGCCAGCAGCCGCGCGGGGGGGAGCTCCTACAATGAGCAGTTCTTC.

DNA of the CDR3: TGTGCCAGCAGAAGGAACAGGGATGGGGCCAACGTCCTGACTTTC. Translating it yields CASRRNRDGANVLTF. V is TRBV5-5 and J is TRBJ2-6, with a tentative D call TRBD1 (6 bases). Trimming left V 5 bases short and J 3 bases short, with 12 bases between. The CDR3 contains 15 residues. In germline, CDR1 is SGHKS, CDR2 YYEKEE (reference sequence).

This chain uses TRBV6-1 with TRBJ1-5, with D possibly TRBD1 on 5 matching bases. CDR1 and CDR2 from the germline V gene are MNHNS and SASEGT. V was clipped by 3 bases and J by 0 bases, with 9 bases between them. The CDR3 has 15 residues. For the CDR3, the DNA is TGTGCCAGCAGTGAGGGGGGTTTTAGCAATCAGCCCCAGCATTTT. Protein: CASSEGGFSNQPQHF.

This chain joins TRBV12-5 and TRBJ2-1; 9 nucleotides align to TRBD2. CDR1 is LGHNT and CDR2 is FRNRAP in the germline V gene. The trim removed 0 bases at V and 0 bases at J, leaving 9 bases unmatched. The CDR3 is made up of 19 amino acids. CDR3 amino acids: CASGLVRGLAKNSYNEQFF. The CDR3, as DNA: TGTGCTAGTGGTTTGGTACGGGGACTAGCCAAAAACTCCTACAATGAGCAGTTCTTC.

This chain joins TRBV4-2 and TRBJ1-3; possible D gene TRBD1, 6 bases. The germline V and J ends were trimmed by 1 base and 2 bases, with 12 bases remaining between them. CDR1 LGHNA and CDR2 YNFKEQ come from the germline V gene. The CDR3 is made up of 16 amino acids. The CDR3 reads CASSQVPGVAGNTIYF. CDR3 coding DNA: TGTGCCAGCAGCCAAGTTCCAGGGGTTGCTGGAAACACCATATATTTT.

The chain is built from TRBV7-9 and TRBJ2-7, with 10 bases that match TRBD1. Germline V lookup: CDR1 SEHNR, CDR2 FQNEAQ (reference sequence). This CDR3 contains 14 residues. V lost 11 bases and J lost 5; bases outside the gene matches: 12. CDR3 in DNA: TGTGCCGGCCAGTTGACAGGGGGCTTCCACGAGCAGTACTTC. Its protein is CAGQLTGGFHEQYF.

The DNA of the CDR3 is TGTGCCACCAGTGGGAGGGCCACCTACGAGCAGTACTTC. This codes for CATSGRATYEQYF. This rearrangement joins TRBV24-1 to TRBJ2-7; D possibly corresponds to TRBD2 (6 bases). V was cut by 5 bases and J by 2 bases, with 9 bases left in between. Germline lookup yields CDR1 KGHDR and CDR2 SFDVKD. The CDR3 sequence is 13 residues long.

This clone has a single count. This sequence joins TRBV28 and TRBJ2-1; D not certain. Trimming stripped 3 bases from V and 9 bases from J, with 9 bases between. Germline V CDR1 and CDR2: MDHEN, SYDVKM. This CDR3 has 12 residues. For the CDR3, the DNA is TGTGCCAGCAGTTTGACTCTCTCTGAGCAGTTCTTC. Translated, it gives CASSLTLSEQFF.